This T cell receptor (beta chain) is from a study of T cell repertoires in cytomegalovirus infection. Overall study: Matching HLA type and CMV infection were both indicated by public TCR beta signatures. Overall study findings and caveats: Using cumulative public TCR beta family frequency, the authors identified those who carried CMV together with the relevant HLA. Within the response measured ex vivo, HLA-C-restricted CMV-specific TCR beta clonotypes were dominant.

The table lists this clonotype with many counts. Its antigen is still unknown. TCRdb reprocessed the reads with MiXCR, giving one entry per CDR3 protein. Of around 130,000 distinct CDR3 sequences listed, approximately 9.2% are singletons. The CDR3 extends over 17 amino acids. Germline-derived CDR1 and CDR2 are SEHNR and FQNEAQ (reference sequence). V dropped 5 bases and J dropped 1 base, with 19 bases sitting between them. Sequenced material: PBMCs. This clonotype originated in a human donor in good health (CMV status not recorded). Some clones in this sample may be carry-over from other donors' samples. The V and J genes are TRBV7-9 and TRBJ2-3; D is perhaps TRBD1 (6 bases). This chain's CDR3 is CASSNSRTGTRTDTQYF. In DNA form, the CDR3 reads TGTGCCAGCAGCAACTCGCGAACAGGGACCCGCACAGATACGCAGTATTTT.